This TCR beta chain originates from a study of T cells in Graves' hyperthyroidism and ophthalmopathy. On the study more broadly: Once the initial diagnosis was made, peripheral blood was obtained before any treatment. The study's findings and limits: Most clonotypes that expanded in the thyroid above 0.001 also showed up in blood.

Thyroid ultrasound and orbital computed tomography, with clinical symptoms and serum thyroxine and TRAb, informed diagnoses. Blood was obtained at the first hyperthyroidism diagnosis, which preceded any ophthalmopathy symptoms. Researchers took RNA transcripts and amplified the TCR beta CDR3 regions from them. The study used the HTBI primer set for a first-round RT-PCR of the TCR CDR3. TCRdb analysed the multiplex PCR reads with MiXCR anew, one entry per CDR3 protein. The sample contains 350,000 to 450,000 distinct CDR3 sequences, about a sixth of which appear only once. Germline V gives CDR1 SNHLY, CDR2 FYNNEI. The CDR3 spans 12 residues. Trimming stripped 7 bases from V and 5 bases from J, with 11 bases between. This clonotype was seen at least ten times. What it binds is not known.

The chain recombines TRBV2 with TRBJ2-5; D possibly uses TRBD1 or TRBD2 (6 bases each). The clonotype originates from a woman in her 30s with Graves' hyperthyroidism that later progressed to Graves' ophthalmopathy. Sequenced sample: blood. The DNA for the CDR3 is TGTGCCAGCACCACAGGGAGGGAGACCCAGTACTTC. As protein: CASTTGRETQYF.